The 9 T cell receptor beta chains below all came from one sample that was sequenced in a study of T cells in Graves' hyperthyroidism and ophthalmopathy. Template material for amplifying TCR beta CDR3 regions consisted of RNA transcripts. HTBI primers were used for first-round RT-PCR of the TCR CDR3. TCRdb fed the multiplex PCR reads into MiXCR, producing one record per CDR3 protein. The sample has hundreds of thousands of distinct CDR3 sequences, about 15% seen once. Material: blood. These receptors were collected from a woman in her 30s with Graves' hyperthyroidism that later progressed to Graves' ophthalmopathy.

This clonotype was observed a few times. The CDR3 nucleotides are TGTGCCAGCAGTTTAGGAAGACCGGGACTAGCGGGCTCTAGCTCCTACAATGAGCAGTTCTTC. Protein product: CASSLGRPGLAGSSSYNEQFF. The chain joins TRBV28 to TRBJ2-1; 12 bases line up with TRBD2. The CDR3 loop spans 21 amino acids. CDR1 MDHEN and CDR2 SYDVKM come from the germline V gene. The V segment lost 2 bases and the J segment 0 bases; nucleotides outside the gene matches: 14.

This clonotype was recorded at least ten times. The chain is built from TRBV12-5 and TRBJ2-7; TRBD2 matches at 14 bases. The CDR3 is 19 residues long. Germline loops: CDR1 LGHNT, CDR2 FRNRAP. V shed 0 bases and J 1 base; nucleotides not matched to a gene: 8. CDR3 residues: CASGLVLTSGRARSYEQYF. The CDR3 region has the DNA TGTGCTAGTGGTTTGGTACTGACTAGCGGGAGGGCTCGGTCCTACGAGCAGTACTTC. The full variable domain, its missing parts supplied by reference TRBV12-5 and TRBJ2-7, is DARVTQTPRHKVTEMGQEVTMRCQPILGHNTVFWYRQTMMQGLELLAYFRNRAPLDDSGMPKDRFSAEMPDATLATLKIQPSEPRDSAVYFCASGLVLTSGRARSYEQYFGPGTRLTVT.

This clonotype has at least ten counts. This chain connects TRBV12-3 or TRBV12-4 to TRBJ1-2, with 9 bases fitting TRBD1. Germline trimming cut 0 bases from V and 0 bases from J; bases unmatched to any gene: 2. The CDR3 runs 16 residues. The CDR3 region has the DNA TGTGCCAGCAGTTTAGCGGGACAGGGACCTAACTATGGCTACACCTTC. Amino acids: CASSLAGQGPNYGYTF.

As concerns this clonotype: Since a much larger clone is just one base distant, this may be a read error. The chain links TRBV12-3 or TRBV12-4 to TRBJ2-7; no reliable D call. This CDR3 comprises 13 residues. V lost 5 bases, J lost 2 bases, and 10 bases lay in between. The chain's CDR3 is CASSLSQTYEQYF. CDR3 bases: TGTGCCAGCAGTCTCTCCCAGACCTACGAGCAGTACTTC.

This clonotype was found many times. The V gene is TRBV27, the J gene TRBJ2-1; D may be TRBD1 (5 bases). Between the trimmed V and J ends, which lost 2 bases and 8 bases, there was a span of 7 bases. From germline, CDR1 is MNHEY and CDR2 SMNVEV (reference sequence). The CDR3 totals 12 residues. For the CDR3, the DNA is TGTGCCAGCAGTTTAATGGGGCATGAGCAGTTCTTC. This encodes CASSLMGHEQFF.

The V and J genes are TRBV19 and TRBJ2-5, with 8 positions matching TRBD2. Per germline, CDR1 LNHDA and CDR2 SQIVND (reference sequence). Trimming took 8 bases from V and 5 from J; bases not matched to a gene: 10. The CDR3 is made up of 14 amino acids. The CDR3 nucleotides read TGTGCCAGTCGGGAGGGGGAGAAGTGGGAGACCCAGTACTTC. Amino acids: CASREGEKWETQYF.

This clonotype was seen repeatedly, ten times or more. V is TRBV3-1 and J is TRBJ1-1, with a possible D match to TRBD1 (5 bases). Trimming stripped 2 bases from V and 8 bases from J, with 9 bases between. Germline V gives CDR1 LGHDT, CDR2 YNNKEL (reference sequence). This CDR3 is 12 amino acids long. This chain's CDR3 is CASSQSRAEAFF. In nucleotides, the CDR3 is TGTGCCAGCAGCCAAAGCAGGGCCGAAGCTTTCTTT.

This clonotype was detected only a few times. CDR3 sequence: CASSLWGYGANVLTF. The CDR3 region has the DNA TGTGCCAGCAGTTTATGGGGTTATGGGGCCAACGTCCTGACTTTC. The V gene is TRBV12-3 or TRBV12-4, the J gene TRBJ2-6; D not resolved. Trimming removed 2 bases from V and 3 bases from J, with 8 bases in between. This CDR3 region has 15 residues.

This clonotype was counted ten times or more. V usage is TRBV7-8 and J usage is TRBJ1-4; D call uncertain. V gave up 0 bases and J gave up 7 bases, with 9 bases separating them. This CDR3 is 14 amino acids long. Looked up from germline, CDR1 is SGHVS and CDR2 is FQNEAQ. CDR3 sequence: CASSLARAGEKLFF. The CDR3 nucleotides read TGTGCCAGCAGCTTAGCTCGGGCTGGTGAAAAACTGTTTTTT. Variable domain in full (rest from reference TRBV7-8 and TRBJ1-4): GAGVSQSPRYKVAKRGQDVALRCDPISGHVSLFWYQQALGQGPEFLTYFQNEAQLDKSGLPSDRFFAERPEGSVSTLKIQRTQQEDSAVYLCASSLARAGEKLFFGSGTQLSVL.